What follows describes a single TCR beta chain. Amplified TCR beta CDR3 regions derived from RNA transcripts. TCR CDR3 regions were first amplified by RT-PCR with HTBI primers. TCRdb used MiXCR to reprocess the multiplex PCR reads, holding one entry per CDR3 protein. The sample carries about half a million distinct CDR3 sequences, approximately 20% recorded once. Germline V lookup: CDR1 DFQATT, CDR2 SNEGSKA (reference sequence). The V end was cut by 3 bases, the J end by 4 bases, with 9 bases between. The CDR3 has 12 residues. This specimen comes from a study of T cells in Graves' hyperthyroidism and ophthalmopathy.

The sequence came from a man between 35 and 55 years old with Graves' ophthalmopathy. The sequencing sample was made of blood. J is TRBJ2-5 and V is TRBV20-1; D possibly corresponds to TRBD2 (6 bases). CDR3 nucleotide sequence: TGCAGTGCTAGTAGGGGAGGAGAGACCCAGTACTTC. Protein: CSASRGGETQYF.